Listed here is a single T cell receptor beta chain. What it binds is unknown. This specimen comes from a study of tumor-infiltrating lymphocytes in glioblastoma multiforme. Whole-study results and caveats: RNA-based TCR sequencing may distort clone frequencies, since cells carry unequal TCR transcript numbers.

Multiple V-beta primers and a C-beta primer amplified TCRB from RNA. TCRB-specific cDNA synthesis used approximately 0.49 ug of total RNA. One entry per CDR3 protein, called by TCRdb with MiXCR from the multiplex PCR reads. The table includes 9,000 to 13,000 distinct CDR3 sequences, over 60% detected once. V dropped 3 bases and J dropped 7; count of bases not matched to a gene: 9. This CDR3 spans 15 amino acids. The chain employs TRBV12-3 or TRBV12-4 and TRBJ2-1, with 7 positions matching TRBD1. The sequence came from a male donor with glioblastoma. Specimen: brain tumor tissue. In DNA, the CDR3 is TGTGCCAGCAGTTTCTTGGACAGGCGGAGAAATGAGCAGTTCTTC. Translation gives CASSFLDRRRNEQFF.